These T cell receptor beta chains were read from a single sample in a study of CD8 T cells in ankylosing spondylitis. MiXCR, applied by TCRdb to the 5' RACE reads, yields one record per CDR3 protein. The repertoire holds more than 150,000 distinct CDR3 sequences, around a tenth seen once, with 25% to 30% in the top ten. Sequenced sample: blood, either unsorted or a sorted T cell fraction (not recorded which). The receptors originated from a male donor with ankylosing spondylitis or in good health (not recorded which). Both conserved end residues are part of each CDR3. Fields, in order: D gene, J gene, V gene, clone size, CDR3 protein, CDR3 DNA. The D gene is left open where the match is weak. Expanded clones are given a class, and other clones once, few, many or no size at all.

TRBD2	TRBJ2-1	TRBV6-1	many	CASSRPTGLAGGPPEQFF	TGTGCCAGCAGTCGCCCTACTGGATTAGCGGGAGGGCCACCTGAGCAGTTCTTC
.	TRBJ2-7	TRBV7-2	.	CASSPGNLGEQYF	TGTGCCAGCAGCCCCGGGAATCTGGGCGAGCAGTACTTC
.	TRBJ2-1	TRBV7-2	.	CASSLGWKGNEQF	TGTGCCAGCAGCTTAGGTTGGAAGGGGAATGAGCAGTTC
TRBD1	TRBJ2-7	TRBV5-6	few	CASSLEDRGGLYEQYF	TGTGCCAGCAGCTTAGAGGACAGGGGAGGCCTCTACGAGCAGTACTTC
.	TRBJ2-1	TRBV11-3	few	CASSPWDYNEQFF	TGTGCCAGCAGCCCCTGGGACTACAATGAGCAGTTCTTC
.	TRBJ2-7	TRBV29-1	few	CSVRNPRGSEQYF	TGCAGCGTTCGGAATCCCCGGGGGAGCGAGCAGTACTTC
TRBD1	TRBJ2-3	TRBV5-1	.	CASSLPGTGSTDTQYF	TGCGCCAGCAGCTTGCCCGGGACAGGGAGCACAGATACGCAGTATTTT
.	TRBJ1-2	TRBV6-1	few	CASRVDIARGYTF	TGTGCCAGCAGGGTGGACATCGCTCGTGGCTACACCTTC
.	TRBJ2-1	TRBV5-1	many	CASSPPADSYNEQFF	TGCGCCAGCAGCCCCCCGGCGGACTCCTACAATGAGCAGTTCTTC
.	TRBJ1-4	TRBV20-1	.	CSARGALATNEKLFF	TGCAGTGCTAGAGGTGCCCTCGCAACTAATGAAAAACTGTTTTTT
TRBD2	TRBJ2-7	TRBV6-5	many	CASSYSWEGNSYEQYF	TGTGCCAGCAGTTACTCATGGGAGGGAAATAGCTACGAGCAGTACTTC
.	TRBJ2-5	TRBV7-6	.	CASSLAVGEAETQYF	TGTGCCAGCAGCTTAGCGGTAGGGGAGGCGGAGACCCAGTACTTC
.	TRBJ1-5	TRBV20-1	many	CSASIGVGQPQHF	TGCAGTGCTAGTATCGGGGTGGGTCAGCCCCAGCATTTT
TRBD1	TRBJ2-7	TRBV10-3	few	CAISTGGGYEQYF	TGTGCCATCAGTACAGGGGGAGGTTACGAGCAGTACTTC
.	TRBJ2-3	TRBV7-2	.	CASSLGPWDLTQYF	TGTGCCAGCAGCTTGGGGCCCTGGGACCTTACGCAGTATTTT
.	TRBJ1-1	TRBV5-1	many	CASSSQGGTNTEAFF	TGCGCCAGCAGCTCCCAGGGAGGGACGAACACTGAAGCTTTCTTT
.	TRBJ2-3	TRBV11-1	few	CASSLWSGDTQYF	TGTGCCAGCAGCCTATGGTCCGGAGATACGCAGTATTTT
TRBD1	TRBJ2-7	TRBV20-1	many	CSARDSYRTGSEQYF	TGCAGTGCCCGAGATTCTTATCGGACAGGGAGCGAGCAGTACTTC
.	TRBJ2-2	TRBV5-1	many	CASSLPTVHVNTGELFF	TGCGCCAGCAGCTTGCCGACTGTCCACGTGAACACCGGGGAGCTGTTTTTT
.	TRBJ2-2	TRBV28	many	CASSPILRSRGELFF	TGTGCCAGCAGTCCTATTTTGCGATCCCGCGGGGAGCTGTTTTTT
.	TRBJ2-3	TRBV19	.	CASSMGGPGTDTQYF	TGTGCCAGTAGTATGGGGGGGCCGGGAACAGATACGCAGTATTTT
.	TRBJ2-3	TRBV9	many	CASSQRSLRGGHTDTQYF	TGTGCCAGCAGCCAGAGATCCCTACGAGGCGGGCACACAGATACGCAGTATTTT
.	TRBJ1-1	TRBV6-6	many	CASSLPGPTEAFF	TGTGCCAGCAGCCTTCCGGGGCCCACTGAAGCTTTCTTT
.	TRBJ2-5	TRBV27	few	CASSRDQETQYF	TGTGCCAGCAGCAGGGACCAAGAGACCCAGTACTTC
TRBD2	TRBJ2-7	TRBV5-4	many	CASSTTSGGAVREQYF	TGTGCCAGCAGTACGACTAGCGGGGGGGCCGTTCGCGAGCAGTACTTC
.	TRBJ2-5	TRBV6-1	many	CASSRGAGRQETQYF	TGTGCCAGCAGCCGAGGCGCCGGGAGACAAGAGACCCAGTACTTC
.	TRBJ2-3	TRBV12-3/TRBV12-4	.	CASSQMDTQYF	TGTGCCAGCAGTCAGATGGATACGCAGTATTTT
.	TRBJ1-2	TRBV4-3	many	CASSQDRQSNYGYTF	TGCGCCAGCAGCCAAGATCGACAGTCTAACTATGGCTACACCTTC
TRBD1	TRBJ2-5	TRBV3-1	many	CASSHQGAEQETQYF	TGTGCCAGCAGCCACCAGGGGGCCGAGCAAGAGACCCAGTACTTC
.	TRBJ2-3	TRBV29-1	many	CSVLVVEKGPDTQYF	TGCAGCGTTCTTGTAGTGGAAAAAGGGCCAGATACGCAGTATTTT
.	TRBJ1-5	TRBV20-1	many	CSARDWVSGSGNQPQHF	TGCAGTGCTAGAGATTGGGTCTCTGGTTCCGGCAATCAGCCCCAGCATTTT
.	TRBJ2-7	TRBV5-1	many	CASSLAQKGYEQYF	TGCGCCAGCAGCTTGGCGCAAAAAGGTTACGAGCAGTACTTC
TRBD2	TRBJ2-1	TRBV7-2	few	CASSLELAGGHNEQFF	TGTGCCAGCAGCTTAGAACTAGCGGGGGGGCACAATGAGCAGTTCTTC
.	TRBJ1-5	TRBV20-1	many	CSARLLGAPEQPQHF	TGCAGTGCTAGGTTGCTGGGGGCGCCCGAGCAGCCCCAGCATTTT
.	TRBJ1-1	TRBV12-3/TRBV12-4	.	CASSTTLVGYTEAFF	TGTGCCAGCAGTACCACCCTAGTAGGGTACACTGAAGCTTTCTTT
.	TRBJ2-7	TRBV7-9	.	CASSPAGLYEQYF	TGTGCCAGCAGTCCCGCAGGTCTCTACGAGCAGTACTTC
TRBD1	TRBJ1-2	TRBV15	many	CATSRDRGRVGYTF	TGTGCCACCAGCAGGGACAGGGGGCGCGTTGGCTACACCTTC
.	TRBJ2-2	TRBV6-5	.	CASSYLGVNTGELFF	TGTGCCAGCAGTTACTTAGGGGTAAACACCGGGGAGCTGTTTTTT
.	TRBJ2-5	TRBV11-2	many	CASSLAEETQYF	TGTGCCAGCAGTTTAGCCGAAGAGACCCAGTACTTC
.	TRBJ2-3	TRBV11-2	few	CASSLVSQTATQYF	TGTGCCAGCAGCTTAGTCTCGCAGACAGCAACGCAGTATTTT
.	TRBJ2-3	TRBV2	many	CASSEAKGGTDTQYF	TGTGCCAGCAGTGAAGCGAAAGGGGGGACAGATACGCAGTATTTT
TRBD2	TRBJ2-7	TRBV2	many	CASSVGGAEQYF	TGTGCCAGCAGTGTCGGGGGGGCAGAGCAGTACTTC
.	TRBJ2-5	TRBV3-1	many	CASKPPRDQETQYF	TGTGCCAGTAAACCACCGAGGGACCAAGAGACCCAGTACTTC
.	TRBJ2-7	TRBV6-5	many	CASSYSPGAYEQYF	TGTGCCAGCAGTTACTCCCCAGGGGCTTACGAGCAGTACTTC
.	TRBJ1-1	TRBV6-1	many	CASRITGNTEAFF	TGTGCCAGCAGAATAACAGGAAACACTGAAGCTTTCTTT
.	TRBJ2-4	TRBV2	few	CASSLENIQYF	TGTGCCAGCAGTTTAGAAAACATTCAGTACTTC
.	TRBJ2-7	TRBV11-2	many	CASSLSPGTFYEQYF	TGTGCCAGCAGCTTATCGCCCGGGACTTTCTACGAGCAGTACTTC
.	TRBJ2-3	TRBV7-2	few	CASNLGGSDTQYF	TGTGCCAGCAACTTAGGGGGGTCAGATACGCAGTATTTT
.	TRBJ2-5	TRBV24-1	many	CATGTRLGSEETQYF	TGTGCCACGGGGACACGGCTGGGTTCAGAAGAGACCCAGTACTTC
TRBD2	TRBJ2-4	TRBV20-1	.	CCARDRVAGGAKNIQYF	TGCTGTGCTAGAGATAGAGTAGCGGGGGGAGCCAAAAACATTCAGTACTTC
.	TRBJ1-3	TRBV10-2	.	CASSENSSGNTIYF	TGCGCCAGCAGTGAAAACAGCTCTGGAAACACCATATATTTT
.	TRBJ1-1	TRBV24-1	.	CATSVTGRVTEAFF	TGTGCCACCAGTGTTACAGGGCGGGTTACTGAAGCTTTCTTT
.	TRBJ2-2	TRBV5-1	many	CASSLSSRTRTGELFF	TGCGCCAGCAGCTTATCTTCGCGTACGAGGACCGGGGAGCTGTTTTTT
.	TRBJ2-7	TRBV20-1	many	CSAKGSATYEQYF	TGCAGTGCTAAGGGCTCCGCTACCTACGAGCAGTACTTC